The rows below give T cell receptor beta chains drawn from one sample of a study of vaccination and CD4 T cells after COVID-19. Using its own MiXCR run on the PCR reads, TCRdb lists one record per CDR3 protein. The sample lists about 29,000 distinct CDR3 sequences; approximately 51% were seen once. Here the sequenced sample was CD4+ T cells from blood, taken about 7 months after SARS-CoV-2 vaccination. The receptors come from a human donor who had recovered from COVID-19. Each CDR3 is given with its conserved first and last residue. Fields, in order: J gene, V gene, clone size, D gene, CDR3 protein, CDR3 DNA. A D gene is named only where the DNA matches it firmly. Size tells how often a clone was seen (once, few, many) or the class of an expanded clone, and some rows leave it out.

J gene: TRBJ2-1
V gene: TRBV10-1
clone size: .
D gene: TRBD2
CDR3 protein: CASSEGLAGVRSYNEQFF
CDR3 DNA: TGCGCCAGCAGTGAGGGACTAGCGGGAGTCCGCTCCTACAATGAGCAGTTCTTC

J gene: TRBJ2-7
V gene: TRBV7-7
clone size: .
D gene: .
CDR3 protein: CASSRPYEQYF
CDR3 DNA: TGTGCCAGCAGCCGTCCGTACGAGCAGTACTTC

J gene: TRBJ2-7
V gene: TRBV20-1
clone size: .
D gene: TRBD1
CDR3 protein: CSAKGQGDQGEQYF
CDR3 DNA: TGCAGTGCCAAAGGACAGGGGGACCAGGGGGAGCAGTACTTC

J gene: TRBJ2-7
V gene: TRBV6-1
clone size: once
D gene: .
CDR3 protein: CASTMEGNNEQYF
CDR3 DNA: TGTGCCAGCACCATGGAGGGGAACAACGAGCAGTACTTC

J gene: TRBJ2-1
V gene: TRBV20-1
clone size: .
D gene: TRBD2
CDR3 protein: CSAPGLAFNEQFF
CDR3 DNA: TGCAGTGCTCCGGGACTAGCTTTCAATGAGCAGTTCTTC

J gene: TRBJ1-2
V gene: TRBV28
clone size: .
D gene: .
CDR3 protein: CASSLRDSYGYTF
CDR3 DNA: TGTGCCAGCAGTTTAAGGGATTCTTACGGCTACACCTTC

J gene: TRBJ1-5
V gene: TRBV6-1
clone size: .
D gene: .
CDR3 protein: CASSTRLDGGNSNQPQHF
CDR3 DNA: TGTGCCAGCAGTACCAGATTGGACGGGGGAAATAGCAATCAGCCCCAGCATTTT

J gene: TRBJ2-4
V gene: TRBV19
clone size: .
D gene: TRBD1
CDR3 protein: CASGKRDRVKNIQYF
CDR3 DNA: TGTGCCAGTGGGAAGAGGGACAGGGTAAAGAACATTCAGTACTTC

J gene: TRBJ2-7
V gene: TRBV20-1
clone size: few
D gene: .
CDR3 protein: CSAPDQRYEQYF
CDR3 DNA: TGCAGTGCCCCAGACCAGCGCTACGAGCAGTACTTC

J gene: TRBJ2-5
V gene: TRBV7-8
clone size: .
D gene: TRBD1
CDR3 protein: CASSAIFQLDREETQYF
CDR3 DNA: TGTGCCAGCAGCGCAATTTTTCAGTTGGACAGGGAAGAGACCCAGTACTTC

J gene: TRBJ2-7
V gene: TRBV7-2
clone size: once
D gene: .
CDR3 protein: CASSLAGPNYEQYF
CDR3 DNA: TGTGCCAGCAGCTTAGCTGGGCCCAACTACGAGCAGTACTTC

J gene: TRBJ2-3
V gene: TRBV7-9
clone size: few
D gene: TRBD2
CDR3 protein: CASSLPGRGGTDTQYF
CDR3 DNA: TGTGCCAGCAGCTTACCCGGGAGGGGGGGCACAGATACGCAGTATTTT

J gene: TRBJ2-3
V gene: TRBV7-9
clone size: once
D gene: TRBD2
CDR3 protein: CASSRGLADARTQYF
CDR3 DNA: TGTGCCAGCAGCCGGGGACTAGCGGACGCAAGAACGCAGTATTTT

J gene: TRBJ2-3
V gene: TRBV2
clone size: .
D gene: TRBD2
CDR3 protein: CASSEGLAGGTQYF
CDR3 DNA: TGTGCCAGCAGTGAGGGTCTAGCGGGAGGAACGCAGTATTTT

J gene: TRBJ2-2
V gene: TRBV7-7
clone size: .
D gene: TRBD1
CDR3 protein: CASSPITGGRTGELFF
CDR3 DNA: TGTGCCAGCAGTCCTATAACAGGGGGGAGGACCGGGGAGCTGTTTTTT

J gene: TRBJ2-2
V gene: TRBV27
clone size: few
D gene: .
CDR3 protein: CASAVRTTNTGELFF
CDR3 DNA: TGTGCCAGCGCGGTGAGAACCACGAACACCGGGGAGCTGTTTTTT

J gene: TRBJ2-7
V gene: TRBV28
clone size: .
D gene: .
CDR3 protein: CASGWGQDYEQYF
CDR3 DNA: TGTGCCAGCGGGTGGGGCCAAGACTACGAGCAGTACTTC

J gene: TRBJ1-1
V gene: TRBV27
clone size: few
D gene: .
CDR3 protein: CASSLYRNTEAFF
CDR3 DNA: TGTGCCAGCAGTTTATACAGGAACACTGAAGCTTTCTTT

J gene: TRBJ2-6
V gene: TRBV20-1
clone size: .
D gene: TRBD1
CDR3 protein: CSAREPSGSGGKAGANVLTF
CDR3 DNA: TGCAGTGCTAGAGAGCCATCCGGCTCAGGGGGAAAAGCTGGGGCCAACGTCCTGACTTTC

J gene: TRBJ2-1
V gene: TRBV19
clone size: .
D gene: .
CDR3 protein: CASSMGAAYSYNEQFF
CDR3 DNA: TGTGCCAGTAGTATGGGGGCGGCCTACTCCTACAATGAGCAGTTCTTC

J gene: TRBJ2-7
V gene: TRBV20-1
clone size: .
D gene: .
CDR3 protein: CSASPQGGYEQYF
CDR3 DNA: TGCAGTGCTAGCCCTCAGGGGGGCTACGAGCAGTACTTC

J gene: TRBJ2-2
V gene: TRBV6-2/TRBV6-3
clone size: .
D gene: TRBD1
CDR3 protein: CASSYDRGSTGELFF
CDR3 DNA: TGTGCCAGCAGCTATGACAGGGGGAGCACCGGGGAGCTGTTTTTT

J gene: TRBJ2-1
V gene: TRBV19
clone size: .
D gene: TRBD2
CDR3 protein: CASSLRGPRLASNEQFF
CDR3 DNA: TGTGCCAGTAGTTTGAGGGGCCCGAGACTAGCGAGCAATGAGCAGTTCTTC

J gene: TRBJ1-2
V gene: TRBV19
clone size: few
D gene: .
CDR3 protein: CASSRNRDWGYTF
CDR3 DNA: TGTGCCAGTAGCAGGAACAGGGATTGGGGCTACACCTTC

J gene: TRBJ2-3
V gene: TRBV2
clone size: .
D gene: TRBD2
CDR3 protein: CASSESSGMWDTQYF
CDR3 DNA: TGTGCCAGCAGTGAATCCAGCGGGATGTGGGATACGCAGTATTTT

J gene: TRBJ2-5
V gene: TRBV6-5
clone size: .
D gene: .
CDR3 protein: CASSYSRGVQETQYF
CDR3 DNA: TGTGCCAGCAGTTACTCGCGAGGGGTCCAAGAGACCCAGTACTTC

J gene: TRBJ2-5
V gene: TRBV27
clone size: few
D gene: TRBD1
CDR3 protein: CASGGQIQETQYF
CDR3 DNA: TGTGCCAGTGGGGGACAGATACAAGAGACCCAGTACTTC

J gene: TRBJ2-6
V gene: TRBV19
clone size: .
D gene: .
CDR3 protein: CASTLYRGPGANVLTF
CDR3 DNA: TGTGCCAGTACCTTATATCGGGGACCTGGGGCCAACGTCCTGACTTTC

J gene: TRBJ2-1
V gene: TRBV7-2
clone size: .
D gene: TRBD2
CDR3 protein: CASSTRGLANEQFF
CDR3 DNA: TGTGCCAGCAGCACGAGGGGACTAGCGAATGAGCAGTTCTTC

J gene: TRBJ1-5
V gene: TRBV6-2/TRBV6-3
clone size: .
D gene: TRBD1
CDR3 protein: CASSYTRGDQPQHF
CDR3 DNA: TGTGCCAGCAGTTACACCAGGGGGGATCAGCCCCAGCATTTT

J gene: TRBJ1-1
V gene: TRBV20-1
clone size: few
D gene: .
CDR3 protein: CSARDWSNTEAFF
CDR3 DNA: TGCAGTGCTAGAGATTGGTCGAACACTGAAGCTTTCTTT

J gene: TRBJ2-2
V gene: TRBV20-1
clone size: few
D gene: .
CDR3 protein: CSARRTVTGGELFF
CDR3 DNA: TGCAGTGCTAGGCGGACAGTCACGGGCGGGGAGCTGTTTTTT

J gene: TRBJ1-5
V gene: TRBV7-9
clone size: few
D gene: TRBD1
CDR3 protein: CASSTQGIGQPQHF
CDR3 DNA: TGTGCCAGCAGCACACAGGGGATCGGGCAGCCCCAGCATTTT

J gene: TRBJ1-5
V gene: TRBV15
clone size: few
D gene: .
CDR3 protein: CATSRDLGHPQPQHF
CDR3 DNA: TGTGCCACCAGCAGAGATTTAGGCCACCCTCAGCCCCAGCATTTT

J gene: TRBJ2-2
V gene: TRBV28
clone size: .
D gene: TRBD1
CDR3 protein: CASRTGRGRGTGELFF
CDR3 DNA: TGTGCCAGCAGAACGGGAAGGGGGCGAGGCACCGGGGAGCTGTTTTTT

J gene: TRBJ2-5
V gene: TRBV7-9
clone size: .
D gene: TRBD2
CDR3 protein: CASSLGQLAVYQETQYF
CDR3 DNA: TGTGCCAGCAGCTTAGGACAACTAGCGGTGTACCAAGAGACCCAGTACTTC

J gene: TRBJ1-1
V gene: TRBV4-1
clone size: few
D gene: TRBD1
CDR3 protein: CASSRQGSDTEAFF
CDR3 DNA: TGCGCCAGCAGCCGACAGGGCTCGGACACTGAAGCTTTCTTT

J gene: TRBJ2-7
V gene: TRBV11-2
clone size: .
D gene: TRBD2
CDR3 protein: CASSLKGLVSLREHEQYF
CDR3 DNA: TGTGCCAGCAGCTTAAAGGGACTAGTAAGTCTGAGAGAGCACGAGCAGTACTTC

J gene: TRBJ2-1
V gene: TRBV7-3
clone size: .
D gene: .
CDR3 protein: CASSFGDSNEQFF
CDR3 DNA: TGTGCCAGCAGCTTCGGGGATTCGAATGAGCAGTTCTTC

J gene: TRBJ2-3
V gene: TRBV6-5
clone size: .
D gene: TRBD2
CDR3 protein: CASSLGLAGGPDTQYF
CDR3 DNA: TGTGCCAGCAGTTTGGGACTAGCGGGAGGGCCAGATACGCAGTATTTT

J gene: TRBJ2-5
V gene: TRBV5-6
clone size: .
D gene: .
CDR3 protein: CASSFSFETQYF
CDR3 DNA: TGTGCCAGCAGCTTCAGTTTCGAGACCCAGTACTTC

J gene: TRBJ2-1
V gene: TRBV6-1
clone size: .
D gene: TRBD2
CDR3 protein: CATRLAGDNEQFF
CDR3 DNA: TGTGCCACTCGACTAGCGGGAGACAATGAGCAGTTCTTC

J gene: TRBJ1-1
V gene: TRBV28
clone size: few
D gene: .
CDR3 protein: CASWAGMNTEAFF
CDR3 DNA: TGTGCCAGCTGGGCCGGCATGAACACTGAAGCTTTCTTT

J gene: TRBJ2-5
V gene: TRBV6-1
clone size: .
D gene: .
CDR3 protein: CASERGAYETQYF
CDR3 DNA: TGTGCCAGCGAGAGGGGGGCCTATGAGACCCAGTACTTC

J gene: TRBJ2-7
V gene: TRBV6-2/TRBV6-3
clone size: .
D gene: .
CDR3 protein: CASREVAEAGYEQYF
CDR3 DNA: TGTGCCAGCAGAGAAGTAGCGGAAGCGGGCTACGAGCAGTACTTC

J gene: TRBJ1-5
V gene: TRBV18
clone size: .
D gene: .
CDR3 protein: CASSPPSQADRPQHF
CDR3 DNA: TGTGCCAGCTCACCACCGTCGCAGGCGGATAGGCCCCAGCATTTT

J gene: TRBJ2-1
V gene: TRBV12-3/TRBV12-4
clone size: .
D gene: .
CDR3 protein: CASSSWGGSYNEQFF
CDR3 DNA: TGTGCCAGCAGTTCATGGGGAGGATCCTACAATGAGCAGTTCTTC

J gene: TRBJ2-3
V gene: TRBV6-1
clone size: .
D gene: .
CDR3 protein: CASLHTDTQYF
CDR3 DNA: TGTGCCTCCTTGCACACAGATACGCAGTATTTT